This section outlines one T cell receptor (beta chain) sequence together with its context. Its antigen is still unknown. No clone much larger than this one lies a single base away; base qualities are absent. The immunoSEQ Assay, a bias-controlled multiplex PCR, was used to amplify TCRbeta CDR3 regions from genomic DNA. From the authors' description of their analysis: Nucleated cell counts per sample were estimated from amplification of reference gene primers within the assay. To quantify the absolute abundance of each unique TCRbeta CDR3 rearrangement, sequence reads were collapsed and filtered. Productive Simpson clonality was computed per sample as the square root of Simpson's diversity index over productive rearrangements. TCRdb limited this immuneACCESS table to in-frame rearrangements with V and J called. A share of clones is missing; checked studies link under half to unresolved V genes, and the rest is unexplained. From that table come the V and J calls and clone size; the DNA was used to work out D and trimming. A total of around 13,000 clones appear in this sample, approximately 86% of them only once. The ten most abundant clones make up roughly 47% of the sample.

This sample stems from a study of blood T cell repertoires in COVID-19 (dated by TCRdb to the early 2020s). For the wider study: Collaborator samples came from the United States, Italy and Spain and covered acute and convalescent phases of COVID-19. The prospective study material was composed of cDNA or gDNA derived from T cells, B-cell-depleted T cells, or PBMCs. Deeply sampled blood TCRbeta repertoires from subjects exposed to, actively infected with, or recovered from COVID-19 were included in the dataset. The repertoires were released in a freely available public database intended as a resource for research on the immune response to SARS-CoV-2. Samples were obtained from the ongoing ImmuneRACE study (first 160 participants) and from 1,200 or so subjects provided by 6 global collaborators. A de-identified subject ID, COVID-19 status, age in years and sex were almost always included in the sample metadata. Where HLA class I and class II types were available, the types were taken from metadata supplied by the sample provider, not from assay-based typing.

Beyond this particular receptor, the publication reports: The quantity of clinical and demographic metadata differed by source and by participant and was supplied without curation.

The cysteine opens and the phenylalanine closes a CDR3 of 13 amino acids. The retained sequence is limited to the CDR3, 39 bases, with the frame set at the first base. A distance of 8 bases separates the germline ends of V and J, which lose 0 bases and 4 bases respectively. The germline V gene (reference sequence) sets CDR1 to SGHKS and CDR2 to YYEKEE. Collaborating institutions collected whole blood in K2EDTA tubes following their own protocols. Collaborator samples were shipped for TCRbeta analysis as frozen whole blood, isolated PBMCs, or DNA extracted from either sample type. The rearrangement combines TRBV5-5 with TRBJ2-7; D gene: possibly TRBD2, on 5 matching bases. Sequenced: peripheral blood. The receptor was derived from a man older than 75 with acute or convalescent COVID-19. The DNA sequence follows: TGTGCCAGCAGCTTGGGGAGGACTTACGAGCAGTACTTC. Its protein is CASSLGRTYEQYF.